The clone carrying this T cell receptor beta chain has ten or more counts. The antigen is undetermined. The input was approximately 500 ng total RNA; TCR beta cDNA was made from it with a constant-region primer. Slightly modified ARM-PCR with three nested multiplex PCR rounds yielded TCR beta libraries. With TRBV1-TRBV30 forward primers and a C-beta reverse primer, the first two PCR rounds were run for around 10 cycles each. TCRdb passed the multiplex PCR reads through MiXCR, listing each CDR3 protein once. This table holds under 130,000 distinct CDR3 sequences, around 84% found once. This record belongs to a study of tumor-infiltrating lymphocytes in primary liver carcinoma. Study-wide context: Ages ranged from 30 to 69, with HCC or mixed HCC-cholangiocarcinoma. The study obtained roughly 3.5 to 7.13 million productive TCRbeta reads per sample, similar across tissue types.

Study findings and constraints: Just around 8-25% of top clones spanned all five tumor regions.

Co-extracted RNA and DNA came from approximately 20-30 mg of unsorted bulk tissue. The germline V gene has CDR1 SGHRS and CDR2 YFSETQ. The CDR3 is 13 residues long. V was cut by 0 bases and J by 7 bases, with 11 bases left in between. The sample comprised liver tumor tissue from sampling region 3. Subset noted: tumor region T3, left-lateral pole. This receptor was taken from a man aged 35-49 years with primary liver carcinoma and hepatitis B virus infection. The genes are TRBV5-1 and TRBJ2-7; a weak D match, TRBD1 (6 bases). CDR3 loop: CASSLESGVEQYF. The CDR3 DNA sequence: TGCGCCAGCAGCTTGGAGTCAGGGGTTGAGCAGTACTTC.